This note documents a single T cell receptor beta chain sequence. Its target is not known. Healthy individuals who donated bone marrow served as the donors. Germline CDR1 SGHDT, CDR2 YYEEEE. The CDR3 is 15 residues long. The V end lost 1 base, the J end lost 0 bases, and 8 bases lay between the germline ends. The data derive from a study of cytomegalovirus exposure and HLA in healthy donors. Study-level results: One variant, a missense change in DCLRE1C, was linked in a later analysis to TCR beta V- and J-gene trimming. Across donors, sequencing depth was assumed by presence/absence analyses to be roughly uniform.

In the PCR, 60 Vbeta and 13 Jbeta primers were used. Measured with immunoSEQ multiplex PCR; TCRdb has only the in-frame clones, and not every one. The table lists over 110,000 clones, around 78% of them singletons. The sequence derives from a woman younger than 35 in good health and CMV-seropositive. V is TRBV5-6 and J is TRBJ1-5, with D hard to call. The sequencing sample was made of PBMCs. The CDR3 DNA sequence: TGTGCCAGCAGCTTGAAACAGTATAGCAATCAGCCCCAGCATTTT. Its protein is CASSLKQYSNQPQHF.